The 32 T cell receptor beta chains below were found in one sample sequenced in a study of T-cell reconstitution after alpha-beta-depleted transplantation in children. Preparation of the TCRbeta library was carried out with unique molecular identifiers. TCRdb re-called the PCR reads through MiXCR, storing one row per CDR3 protein. The data show over 200,000 distinct CDR3 sequences, with roughly 10% seen just once and under 30% held by the top ten. The sequences come from PBMCs, collected before TCRalphabeta/CD19-depleted stem cell transplant. The receptors originated from a child younger than two with acute myeloid leukemia, due to receive a stem cell transplant.

This clonotype was detected many times. This chain uses TRBV20-1 with TRBJ2-1; 13 bases match TRBD2. The germline V gene encodes CDR1 DFQATT and CDR2 SNEGSKA (reference sequence). V dropped 2 bases and J dropped 7; count of bases not matched to a gene: 8. This CDR3 has 16 residues. The DNA for the CDR3 is TGCAGTGCTAGATCCCGGACTAGCGGGAGTATAAATGAGCAGTTCTTC. Its translation is CSARSRTSGSINEQFF.

This clonotype occurred many times. CDR3 loop: CASSLSARRATEAFF. The CDR3 region has the DNA TGCGCCAGCAGCTTGTCGGCGAGGAGGGCCACTGAAGCTTTCTTT. The rearrangement links TRBV5-1 to TRBJ1-1; no definite D call. Germline V gene lookup returns CDR1 SGHRS and CDR2 YFSETQ. This CDR3 has 15 amino acids. The germline V and J ends were trimmed by 1 base and 4 bases, with 14 bases remaining between them.

Concerning this clonotype: A read error may explain this, as a much larger clone is one base away. The gene calls are TRBV20-1 and TRBJ1-1; D might be TRBD1 (5 bases). This CDR3 contains 11 residues. V was clipped by 6 bases and J by 6 bases, with 11 bases between them. Germline V CDR1 and CDR2: DFQATT, SNEGSKA (reference sequence). CDR3 bases: TGCAGTGCAACCAGGGACCCTGAAGCTTTCTTT. It is translated as CSATRDPEAFF.

This clonotype was recorded many times. The rearrangement joins TRBV20-1 to TRBJ2-1; no clear D. Per the germline V gene, CDR1 is DFQATT and CDR2 is SNEGSKA (reference sequence). The length of the CDR3 is 15 residues. V gave up 0 bases and J gave up 0 bases, with 9 bases separating them. The CDR3 DNA reads as TGCAGTGCTAGAGATATCGGCCGCTCCTACAATGAGCAGTTCTTC. Translating it yields CSARDIGRSYNEQFF.

In its sample, this clonotype was seen many times. The chain has TRBV7-9 and TRBJ1-1; 7 bases match TRBD1. Germline-derived CDR1 and CDR2 are SEHNR and FQNEAQ (reference sequence). With V trimmed by 3 bases and J by 0 bases, 4 bases remained unmatched. CDR3 length: 15 amino acids. The CDR3 loop reads CASSFQGGVNTEAFF. DNA of the CDR3: TGTGCCAGCAGCTTCCAGGGGGGAGTGAACACTGAAGCTTTCTTT. Full variable domain (missing parts from reference TRBV7-9 and TRBJ1-1): DTGVSQNPRHKITKRGQNVTFRCDPISEHNRLYWYRQTLGQGPEFLTYFQNEAQLEKSRLLSDRFSAERPKGSFSTLEIQRTEQGDSAMYLCASSFQGGVNTEAFFGQGTRLTVV.

Many counts were recorded for this clonotype. This sequence joins TRBV7-9 and TRBJ2-3, with 9 bases fitting TRBD2. CDR3 length: 16 amino acids. CDR1 is SEHNR, CDR2 FQNEAQ, per germline (reference sequence). The V segment lost 5 bases and the J segment 2 bases; nucleotides outside the gene matches: 8. Here the CDR3 reads CASSQLAGASTDTQYF. The CDR3 DNA reads as TGTGCCAGCAGCCAGTTAGCGGGAGCCTCCACAGATACGCAGTATTTT.

The chain couples TRBV3-1 to TRBJ2-3; unclear D gene. Trimming removed 1 base at V and 4 bases at J, with 9 bases between. This CDR3 contains 14 residues. CDR1 is LGHDT and CDR2 is YNNKEL in the germline V gene (reference sequence). The CDR3 reads CASSQAVAADTQYF. For the CDR3, the DNA is TGTGCCAGCAGCCAAGCAGTTGCAGCAGATACGCAGTATTTT.

This clonotype was recorded many times. This chain links TRBV7-2 with TRBJ2-2; perhaps TRBD2 as D (6 bases). CDR3 length: 15 residues. In germline, CDR1 is SGHTA, CDR2 FQGNSA. V was clipped by 6 bases and J by 3 bases, with 14 bases between them. The CDR3 spells CASSWLEGHTGELFF. The DNA of the CDR3 is TGTGCCAGCAGTTGGTTGGAGGGCCACACCGGGGAGCTGTTTTTT.

At least ten counts were recorded for this clonotype. J is TRBJ1-2 and V is TRBV27; D gene uncertain. The CDR3 runs to 12 residues. Trimming pared 9 bases from V and 3 bases from J, leaving 11 bases between. Germline values: CDR1 MNHEY, CDR2 SMNVEV (reference sequence). CDR3 in DNA: TGTGCCAGTCTCGGGATAGACTATGGCTACACCTTC. Encoded protein: CASLGIDYGYTF.

This clonotype was seen at least ten times. V gene TRBV6-4 combines with J gene TRBJ2-3, with D perhaps assigned TRBD1 or TRBD2 (6 bases each). Trimming left V 4 bases short and J 4 bases short, with 18 bases between. Looked up from germline, CDR1 is MRHNA and CDR2 is SNTAGT. The CDR3 has 16 residues. CDR3: CASSAVIARGADTQYF. As DNA, the CDR3 is TGTGCCAGCAGTGCCGTAATAGCGAGGGGGGCAGATACGCAGTATTTT.

The V gene is TRBV7-8, the J gene TRBJ1-2, with 7 nucleotides matching TRBD1. CDR1 and CDR2 from the germline V gene are SGHVS and FQNEAQ. This CDR3 is 14 amino acids long. The ends lost 5 bases at V and 4 bases at J; junction bases unmatched: 7. The CDR3 sequence: CASSPNRDSYGYTF. Written as DNA, the CDR3 is TGTGCCAGCAGCCCCAACCGGGACAGCTATGGCTACACCTTC. Variable domain in full (rest from reference TRBV7-8 and TRBJ1-2): GAGVSQSPRYKVAKRGQDVALRCDPISGHVSLFWYQQALGQGPEFLTYFQNEAQLDKSGLPSDRFFAERPEGSVSTLKIQRTQQEDSAVYLCASSPNRDSYGYTFGSGTRLTVV.

The sample holds many counts of this clonotype. The germline gene is not matched at one end of the junction; a read error may be the cause. The DNA for the CDR3 is TGCGTTGGGACAGGCTCCTACGAGCAGTACTTC. Encoded protein: CVGTGSYEQYF. This rearrangement joins TRBV6-1 to TRBJ2-7; 8 bases map to TRBD1. Looked up from germline, CDR1 is MNHNS and CDR2 is SASEGT. This CDR3 spans 11 amino acids.

This clonotype occurred a few times. V is TRBV30 and J is TRBJ2-1, with TRBD2 identical over 8 bases. Germline trimming cut 7 bases from V and 3 bases from J; bases unmatched to any gene: 5. The CDR3 is 13 residues long. Germline assignment: CDR1 GTSNPN and CDR2 SVGIG (reference sequence). The CDR3 DNA reads as TGTGCCTTCCTAGCGGGCCACTACAATGAGCAGTTCTTC. Translation gives CAFLAGHYNEQFF.

This clonotype was seen at least ten times. The chain links TRBV12-3 or TRBV12-4 to TRBJ1-2; D possibly corresponds to TRBD1 (6 bases). CDR3 length: 16 residues. Trimming stripped 6 bases from V and 4 bases from J, with 21 bases between. The CDR3 coding sequence is TGTGCCAGCAGGGGGGATCAGGGGCGTTATAGCTATGGCTACACCTTC. Translating it yields CASRGDQGRYSYGYTF.

This clonotype was seen ten or more times. The chain carries TRBV12-3 or TRBV12-4 and TRBJ2-1, with 10 positions matching TRBD2. J lost 9 bases, V lost 6 bases, and 11 bases had no gene match. The CDR3 is 15 amino acids. In DNA, the CDR3 is TGTGCCAGCAGCCCTGGCGGACTAGCGGACGTTGAGCAGTTCTTC. Translating it yields CASSPGGLADVEQFF.

This clonotype was counted between two and nine times. V gene TRBV20-1 combines with J gene TRBJ1-5; D remains ambiguous. Trimming removed 5 bases from V and 0 bases from J, with 8 bases in between. Germline values: CDR1 DFQATT, CDR2 SNEGSKA (reference sequence). The CDR3 loop spans 13 amino acids. The CDR3 region has the DNA TGCAGTGCTTGCGAATATAGCAATCAGCCCCAGCATTTT. This translates into CSACEYSNQPQHF.

This clonotype was detected a few times. CDR3 coding DNA: TGTGCCGTGGCTGGCATAGCGGGAGCCAATGAGCAGTTCTTC. This codes for CAVAGIAGANEQFF. The rearrangement joins TRBV12-3 or TRBV12-4 to TRBJ2-1; TRBD2 matches 9 bases. There are 14 residues in the CDR3. V was clipped by 11 bases and J by 6 bases; unmatched bases: 11.

This clonotype has a count of ten or more. The chain uses TRBV6-1 and TRBJ1-5, with a weak D call TRBD1 (6 bases). The CDR3 spans 15 residues. The ends were cut back, 5 bases at V and 4 bases at J, with 15 bases in the middle. Germline V gene lookup returns CDR1 MNHNS and CDR2 SASEGT. DNA for the CDR3: TGTGCCAGCAGTCCCAAAGGGGGGTTTAATCAGCCCCAGCATTTT. This gives the protein CASSPKGGFNQPQHF.

This clonotype was observed a few times. This chain connects TRBV29-1 to TRBJ2-5; D is unresolved. This CDR3 comprises 11 residues. The ends were cut back, 6 bases at V and 1 base at J, with 6 bases in the middle. Germline lookup yields CDR1 SQVTM and CDR2 ANQGSEA. CDR3 protein: CSVAAQETQYF. CDR3 sequence (DNA): TGCAGCGTGGCGGCCCAAGAGACCCAGTACTTC.

This clonotype was observed at least ten times. V and J are TRBV5-1 and TRBJ2-1; possible D gene TRBD2, 6 bases. Trimming cost V 3 bases and J 1 base, with 11 bases left between them. This CDR3 comprises 15 residues. From germline, CDR1 is SGHRS and CDR2 YFSETQ. CDR3 sequence (DNA): TGCGCCAGCAGCTGGGAAGGAGGGTCCTACAATGAGCAGTTCTTC. Its protein is CASSWEGGSYNEQFF.

This clonotype came up many times. The V gene is TRBV6-1, the J gene TRBJ2-2; D perhaps matches TRBD1 (5 bases). The germline V gene encodes CDR1 MNHNS and CDR2 SASEGT. This CDR3 has 16 residues. Trimming shortened V by 7 bases and J by 5 bases, and 20 bases separated the two germline ends. This chain's CDR3 is CASIRGPVSWTGELFF. The CDR3 region has the DNA TGTGCCAGCATAAGGGGCCCGGTTTCATGGACCGGGGAGCTGTTTTTT.

In its sample, this clonotype was seen many times. This chain uses TRBV5-6 with TRBJ2-4; D perhaps matches TRBD2 (6 bases). Germline values: CDR1 SGHDT, CDR2 YYEEEE. This CDR3 spans 14 amino acids. The germline V and J ends were trimmed by 2 bases and 1 base, with 7 bases remaining between them. The DNA of the CDR3 is TGTGCCAGCAGCTTTGGGAGGGCCAAAAACATTCAGTACTTC. Translating gives CASSFGRAKNIQYF.

At least ten counts were recorded for this clonotype. V usage is TRBV20-1 and J usage is TRBJ2-4, with 12 bases lining up with TRBD2. CDR3 size: 14 residues. The ends lost 6 bases at V and 8 bases at J; junction bases unmatched: 8. Germline lookup yields CDR1 DFQATT and CDR2 SNEGSKA (reference sequence). This CDR3 reads CSALMTSGGDIQYF. In nucleotides, the CDR3 is TGCAGTGCCCTAATGACTAGCGGGGGAGACATTCAGTACTTC.

This clonotype was recorded at least ten times. V gene TRBV10-2 combines with J gene TRBJ2-1; D unclear. Trimming pared 3 bases from V and 6 bases from J, leaving 15 bases between. Germline-derived CDR1 and CDR2 are WSHSY and SAAADI. The length of the CDR3 is 15 residues. The CDR3 DNA sequence: TGCGCCAGCAGTGATAGAGAGGCAATTGGCAATGAGCAGTTCTTC. This codes for CASSDREAIGNEQFF.

This clonotype was counted ten times or more. The chain carries TRBV25-1 and TRBJ2-1; TRBD2 agrees at 10 bases. After removal of 5 bases from V and 4 bases from J, the junction contained 2 bases not matched to a gene. This CDR3 comprises 14 residues. In germline, CDR1 is MGHDK, CDR2 SYGVNS. The CDR3 reads CASSTSGAYNEQFF. CDR3 coding DNA: TGTGCCAGCAGTACTAGCGGGGCATACAATGAGCAGTTCTTC.

This clonotype has a count of ten or more. The chain is built from TRBV5-8 and TRBJ1-2; 10 bases map to TRBD1. Germline V gene sequence: CDR1 SGHTS, CDR2 YDEGEE. V trimming: 9 bases; J trimming: 5 bases; junction bases outside the gene matches: 16. The CDR3 covers 16 residues. The CDR3 bases are TGTGCCAACCCTAGACCCCCGGGACAGGGGCGATATGGCTACACCTTC. Translating gives CANPRPPGQGRYGYTF.

This clonotype was seen many times. V and J are TRBV5-1 and TRBJ1-4; D may be TRBD1 (6 bases). The CDR3 contains 14 residues. Germline V CDR1 and CDR2: SGHRS, YFSETQ. The V end lost 2 bases, the J end lost 5 bases, and 10 bases lay between the germline ends. As DNA, the CDR3 is TGCGCCAGCAGCTTCTCCGACAGGAATGAAAAACTGTTTTTT. Encoded protein: CASSFSDRNEKLFF.

J is TRBJ2-7 and V is TRBV28; D is tentatively TRBD1 or TRBD2 (5 bases each). The germline gives CDR1 MDHEN, CDR2 SYDVKM. The CDR3 length is 13 residues. With 5 bases removed from V and 3 bases from J, the gap between germline ends came to 11 bases. CDR3 coding DNA: TGTGCCAGCAGTAAACCGGGACGCTACGAGCAGTACTTC. Amino acid sequence: CASSKPGRYEQYF.

Many counts were recorded for this clonotype. This chain uses TRBV5-1 with TRBJ2-3, with 10 bases that match TRBD1. The CDR3 runs 16 residues. V trimming: 0 bases; J trimming: 2 bases; junction bases outside the gene matches: 3. CDR1 is SGHRS, CDR2 YFSETQ, per germline. The CDR3 DNA is TGCGCCAGCAGCTTGGCGGGACAGGGGTACACAGATACGCAGTATTTT. Protein product: CASSLAGQGYTDTQYF. Looking up the rest from reference TRBV5-1 and TRBJ2-3 gives the full variable domain: KAGVTQTPRYLIKTRGQQVTLSCSPISGHRSVSWYQQTPGQGLQFLFEYFSETQRNKGNFPGRFSGRQFSNSRSEMNVSTLELGDSALYLCASSLAGQGYTDTQYFGPGTRLTVL.

This clonotype was recorded many times. CDR3 protein: CASRHTSDETQYF. The CDR3 DNA reads TGTGCCAGCAGACACACTAGCGATGAGACCCAGTACTTC. This chain connects TRBV6-1 to TRBJ2-5, with 7 bases identical to TRBD2. Germline V gene sequence: CDR1 MNHNS, CDR2 SASEGT. With 6 bases clipped from V and 5 bases from J, the junction kept 6 bases outside the gene matches. The CDR3 is 13 residues long.

This clonotype was detected ten times or more. J is TRBJ2-1 and V is TRBV3-1; 7 bases fit TRBD1. The CDR3 covers 13 residues. The V segment lost 9 bases and the J segment 3 bases; nucleotides outside the gene matches: 5. CDR1 and CDR2 (germline): LGHDT, YNNKEL (reference sequence). CDR3 DNA: TGTGCCAGTAACGGACAGGACTACAATGAGCAGTTCTTC. Encoded protein: CASNGQDYNEQFF.

This clonotype was observed at least ten times. The CDR3 region is CSARDSHSGIVALHF. The CDR3 bases are TGCAGTGCTAGAGATAGCCACTCGGGTATTGTGGCCCTCCACTTT. The V gene is TRBV20-1, the J gene TRBJ1-6; D call uncertain. Per the germline V gene, CDR1 is DFQATT and CDR2 is SNEGSKA (reference sequence). The CDR3 loop spans 15 amino acids. Trimming took 0 bases from V and 14 from J, leaving 20 bases between them.